This T cell receptor beta chain was sequenced in a study of Tregs in tolerant kidney transplant recipients. Overall study results and limits: The most relevant donor-specific Treg TCRbeta repertoire apparently came from expansion with activated donor B cells. Biological reproducibility was not directly addressed, but technical replication error appeared minimal.

Unstimulated regulatory T cells (CD4+CD25+CD127-), CD4+CD25- non-regulatory cells, CD4 and CD8 cells were FACS-sorted from thawed PBMCs. This table comes from immunoSEQ multiplex PCR, and its TCRdb copy is limited to in-frame clones, with some not included. The sample lists under 300,000 clones, approximately 84% seen once, with around 0.68% in the top ten. Regarding this clone: Its specificity is unknown.

Losses at the gene ends were 4 bases for V and 5 bases for J; bases not matched to a gene: 6. The CDR3 is 14 amino acids. Germline assignment: CDR1 SEHNR and CDR2 FQNEAQ (reference sequence). The receptor was derived from a human donor in good health. V is TRBV7-9 and J is TRBJ2-7, with 9 bases fitting TRBD1. The source material was CD4+ T cells from blood. In DNA, the CDR3 is TGTGCCAGCAGCTCACGGACAGGGGAAAACGAGCAGTACTTC. Translating it yields CASSSRTGENEQYF.